This T cell receptor (beta chain) was retrieved from a study of blood T cell repertoires in COVID-19. Study details: Material from acute and convalescent COVID-19 was sourced from the United States, Italy and Spain. In each case, the material was cDNA or gDNA derived from T cells, B-cell-depleted T cells, or PBMCs.

It was during active infection that Seattle patients were enrolled and then longitudinally followed. Germline CDR1 SGHDT, CDR2 YYEEEE. After removal of 5 bases from V and 2 bases from J, the junction contained 9 bases not matched to a gene. The CDR3 runs to 15 residues. Original processing methods: By means of reference gene primer amplification, nucleated cell counts were estimated. Data came from immunoSEQ multiplex PCR; TCRdb stores just in-frame clones and leaves some out. V and J calls and clone size are those listed in that table; D and trimming were worked out from the DNA. The sample holds 150,000 or so clones, around 79% seen once.

What was sequenced was peripheral blood. The chain combines TRBV5-6 with TRBJ2-5; 7 positions agree with TRBD1. This receptor was obtained from a woman in her 70s with COVID-19, enrolled during active disease. The CDR3 coding sequence is TGTGCCAGCAGTACCCCATTGGGACAGCAAGAGACCCAGTACTTC. Its translation is CASSTPLGQQETQYF.